This T cell receptor (beta chain) was documented in a study of T cells in Graves' hyperthyroidism and ophthalmopathy. Amplification of TCR beta CDR3 regions used RNA as the template. Primed by the HTBI set, a first-round RT-PCR was run on the TCR CDR3. TCRdb called the multiplex PCR reads again in MiXCR, with one record for every CDR3 protein. The data show about 420,000 distinct CDR3 sequences, about 13% seen once. Stable disease denoted Graves' hyperthyroidism without ophthalmopathy progression within 18 months. Based on clinical symptoms, serum thyroxine and TRAb, thyroid ultrasound and orbital computed tomography, diagnoses were reached. This clonotype was counted a few times. Its matching antigen is unknown. Study-level findings and limits: A model of 13 V-J features distinguished ophthalmopathy from stable hyperthyroidism. The model foresaw ophthalmopathy a median around 6 months prior to onset.

The sample consisted of blood. The sequence was obtained from a woman between 18 and 30 years old with Graves' hyperthyroidism.

In nucleotides, the CDR3 is TGTGCCAGCAGCGTAAGGACAGGGGGCGGTGAAAAACTGTTTTTT. Protein product: CASSVRTGGGEKLFF. The rearrangement uses TRBV3-1 and TRBJ1-4; 11 bases fit TRBD1. The CDR3 runs 15 residues. V trimming: 5 bases; J trimming: 7 bases; junction bases outside the gene matches: 6. CDR1 and CDR2 (germline): LGHDT, YNNKEL (reference sequence). The full variable domain, rest sourced from reference TRBV3-1 and TRBJ1-4, is DTAVSQTPKYLVTQMGNDKSIKCEQNLGHDTMYWYKQDSKKFLKIMFSYNNKELIINETVPNRFSPKSPDKAHLNLHINSLELGDSAVYFCASSVRTGGGEKLFFGSGTQLSVL.